This T cell receptor beta chain originates from a study of T cell responses to AZD1222 COVID-19 vaccine. Whole-study findings and limits: Repertoires were obtained only post-peak T cell response. Most donors were white British and more were female, and clonal diversity was possibly underestimated.

Note on this clone: What it binds is unknown.

Data came from immunoSEQ multiplex PCR; TCRdb stores just in-frame clones and leaves some out. The sample gives around 100,000 clones, over 85% of which show up once; around 2% is in the top ten. The sequence derives from an adult in good health. The specimen comprised peripheral blood, sampled on day 0 of AZD1222 vaccination.

The CDR3 DNA sequence: TGCGCCACCTTTAAGGGCACCGGGGAGCTGTTTTTT. It encodes CATFKGTGELFF. The chain employs TRBV23-1 and TRBJ2-2; D remains unclear. TRBV23-1 counts as an open reading frame of uncertain function. Trimming left V 10 bases short and J 4 bases short, with 10 bases between. The CDR3 has 12 residues.